The clone carrying this TCR beta chain was seen ten or more times. Its antigen is not identified. Peripheral blood was collected from the related graft donor on the marrow donation day. This sample is part of a study of T cells after posttransplantation cyclophosphamide. Assay: immunoSEQ multiplex PCR; the TCRdb copy retains only in-frame clones and omits some. This sample has about 38,000 clones, each found more than once. The study's findings and limits: Recipient CMV seropositivity and CMV reactivation strongly tracked TRB clonality. Blood and skin or GI T cell repertoires showed limited TRB overlap.

CDR1 SGHTA and CDR2 FQGTGA come from the germline V gene. The CDR3 sequence is 14 residues long. Trimming stripped 5 bases from V and 4 bases from J, with 15 bases between. The genes are TRBV7-3 and TRBJ2-7, with D perhaps TRBD1 (6 bases). This TCR derives from a man aged 45-65 years in good health, CMV-negative, and a related stem cell transplant donor. Sequenced sample: PBMCs. In DNA form, the CDR3 reads TGTGCCAGCAGCCGCACAGGACAGAATTACGAGCAGTACTTC. This sequence encodes CASSRTGQNYEQYF.